These 28 T cell receptor beta chains originate from one sample sequenced in a study of CD4 T cells in relation to SARS-CoV-2 and coronaviruses. CD4+ T cells from unexposed donors were obtained before the COVID-19 pandemic (2011-2018). Some clones are missing from TCRdb's copy, which holds only in-frame ones; the method was immunoSEQ multiplex PCR. The sample yields tens of thousands of clones, approximately 90% seen once. The sequenced sample was memory CD4+ T cells from PBMCs. Source of these receptors: a human donor in good health.

The genes are TRBV6-2 or TRBV6-3 and TRBJ2-7; 13 bases agree with TRBD2. V shed 2 bases, J shed 6 bases, and the junction held 10 bases outside the gene matches. This CDR3 has 17 residues. Germline V gives CDR1 MNHEY, CDR2 SVGEGT. The CDR3 nucleotides read TGTGCCAGCAGTTACGGGACTAGCGGGACGGCGAGGGCCGAGCAGTACTTC. Its protein is CASSYGTSGTARAEQYF.

The chain couples TRBV29-1 to TRBJ2-3; TRBD2 matches at 14 bases. This CDR3 is built from 15 residues. Trimming took 6 bases from V and 4 from J; bases not matched to a gene: 6. The germline V gene encodes CDR1 SQVTM and CDR2 ANQGSEA. CDR3 sequence: CSVRGLAGGPDTQYF. The CDR3, as DNA: TGCAGCGTCCGAGGACTAGCGGGAGGCCCAGATACGCAGTATTTT.

The chain has TRBV6-5 and TRBJ1-6; D not certain. Deletions cut 6 bases from V and 6 bases from J, with 12 bases between. The CDR3 has 14 amino acids. CDR1 MNHEY and CDR2 SVGAGI come from the germline V gene. The DNA of the CDR3 is TGTGCCAGCAGAAAGAGGAGTGCTAATTCACCCCTCCACTTT. This encodes CASRKRSANSPLHF.

The sample holds one count of this clone. The rearrangement uses TRBV7-3 and TRBJ2-7; TRBD1 is a possible D gene (6 bases). The CDR3 is made up of 13 amino acids. Germline V gene sequence: CDR1 SGHTA, CDR2 FQGTGA. Trimming shortened V by 0 bases and J by 6 bases, and 9 bases separated the two germline ends. In nucleotides, the CDR3 is TGTGCCAGCAGCTTAACGGGGGCCCGCGAGCAGTACTTC. This translates into CASSLTGAREQYF.

The chain employs TRBV7-9 and TRBJ1-3, with D possibly being TRBD1 (6 bases). Trimming cost V 5 bases and J 0 bases, with 11 bases left between them. CDR3 length equals 15 residues. Germline V gene lookup returns CDR1 SEHNR and CDR2 FQNEAQ (reference sequence). The CDR3 DNA reads TGTGCCAGCAGCGTGGGACACAGCTCTGGAAACACCATATATTTT. It yields the protein CASSVGHSSGNTIYF.

This chain connects TRBV15 to TRBJ1-5; D gene unclear. V gave up 0 bases and J gave up 6 bases, with 12 bases separating them. CDR1 is LNHNV, CDR2 YYDKDF, per germline (reference sequence). The CDR3 extends over 15 amino acids. Written as DNA, the CDR3 is TGTGCCACCAGCAGAGATCCGGCCGCCAGTCAGCCCCAGCATTTT. Translating gives CATSRDPAASQPQHF.

The V and J genes are TRBV3-1 (or the pseudogene TRBV3-2) and TRBJ1-6; D uncertain. CDR3 length equals 18 residues. Trimming removed 4 bases at V and 0 bases at J, with 16 bases between. CDR1 and CDR2 (germline): LGHDT, YNNKEL (reference sequence). The DNA for the CDR3 is TGTGCCAGCAGCCCCCGAGGCCGCCGTAGCTCCTATAATTCACCCCTCCACTTT. As protein: CASSPRGRRSSYNSPLHF.

V is TRBV21-1 and J is TRBJ2-3; TRBD1 reflects the table's D call only, with no check against the DNA. TRBV21-1 is a documented pseudogene. The CDR3 has 14 amino acids. The CDR3 region is CASSSRAATDTQYF. The CDR3 bases are TGTGCCAGCAGCTCCAGGGCAGCCACAGATACGCAGTATTTT.

This clone was recorded only once. Written as DNA, the CDR3 is TGTGCCAGCAGTGAAAGCCGCGGGACTAGTAATTTCAATGAGCAGTTCTTC. This gives the protein CASSESRGTSNFNEQFF. J is TRBJ2-1 and V is TRBV6-1, with 8 bases matching TRBD2. Germline CDR1 MNHNS, CDR2 SASEGT. The V segment lost 2 bases and the J segment 6 bases; nucleotides outside the gene matches: 12. This CDR3 spans 17 amino acids.

This chain joins TRBV9 and TRBJ2-1; D perhaps matches TRBD2 (6 bases). The CDR3 is 15 amino acids. Deletions cut 4 bases from V and 9 bases from J, with 20 bases between. CDR1 is SGDLS, CDR2 YYNGEE, per germline. For the CDR3, the DNA is TGTGCCAGCAGCCAGCCGGCGGGGAGGTTAAGTGAGCAGTTCTTC. Protein product: CASSQPAGRLSEQFF.

The chain couples TRBV30 to TRBJ2-2, with a possible D match to TRBD2 (6 bases). CDR1 is GTSNPN, CDR2 SVGIG, per germline (reference sequence). CDR3 length equals 15 residues. With 3 bases removed from V and 5 bases from J, the gap between germline ends came to 16 bases. The CDR3 nucleotides read TGTGCCTGGAGAGGCAGGTCCCGGGGGACCGGGGAGCTGTTTTTT. Amino acids: CAWRGRSRGTGELFF. Looking up the rest from reference TRBV30 and TRBJ2-2 gives the full variable domain: SQTIHQWPATLVQPVGSPLSLECTVEGTSNPNLYWYRQAAGRGLQLLFYSVGIGQISSEVPQNLSASRPQDRQFILSSKKLLLSDSGFYLCAWRGRSRGTGELFFGEGSRLTVL.

V usage is TRBV5-1 and J usage is TRBJ2-3, with D possibly being TRBD2 (6 bases). V dropped 5 bases and J dropped 6 bases, with 13 bases sitting between them. Germline V CDR1 and CDR2: SGHRS, YFSETQ. The CDR3 contains 13 residues. The CDR3 protein is CASRRTGEDTQYF. The CDR3 nucleotides are TGCGCCAGCAGACGGACGGGGGAGGATACGCAGTATTTT. Filled out from reference TRBV5-1 and TRBJ2-3, the complete variable domain reads KAGVTQTPRYLIKTRGQQVTLSCSPISGHRSVSWYQQTPGQGLQFLFEYFSETQRNKGNFPGRFSGRQFSNSRSEMNVSTLELGDSALYLCASRRTGEDTQYFGPGTRLTVL.

This rearrangement joins TRBV7-2 to TRBJ2-5, with D possibly TRBD1 on 6 matching bases. Germline V gene sequence: CDR1 SGHTA, CDR2 FQGNSA. Trimming took off 5 bases at V and 4 bases at J, with 14 bases between the two ends. This CDR3 region has 14 residues. CDR3 in amino acids: CASSHQQGRETQYF. In DNA form, the CDR3 reads TGTGCCAGCAGCCACCAGCAGGGGAGAGAGACCCAGTACTTC.

The chain uses TRBV15 and TRBJ2-3; 10 nucleotides line up with TRBD2. The V gene's germline CDR1 is LNHNV and CDR2 YYDKDF (reference sequence). V lost 4 bases to trimming and J lost 2 bases; unmatched junction nucleotides: 6. The CDR3 is 16 amino acids. The CDR3 sequence is CATSIRAGGTTDTQYF. In DNA form, the CDR3 reads TGTGCCACCAGCATCCGAGCGGGAGGGACCACAGATACGCAGTATTTT.

This rearrangement joins TRBV5-6 to TRBJ2-1; tentative D call: TRBD2 (6 bases). This CDR3 comprises 16 residues. Between the trimmed V and J ends, which lost 2 bases and 0 bases, there was a span of 12 bases. Germline CDR1 is SGHDT and CDR2 is YYEEEE. In DNA form, the CDR3 reads TGTGCCAGCAGCTTCCCCTGGGGGGACTCCTACAATGAGCAGTTCTTC. Translation: CASSFPWGDSYNEQFF.

DNA of the CDR3: TGTGCCTGGAGTTCGGACGGGACAGCTAATGAAAAACTGTTTTTT. Translating it yields CAWSSDGTANEKLFF. The genes are TRBV30 and TRBJ1-4; TRBD1 matches at 7 bases. Germline V gene lookup returns CDR1 GTSNPN and CDR2 SVGIG (reference sequence). After removal of 2 bases from V and 3 bases from J, the junction contained 6 bases not matched to a gene. This CDR3 has 15 residues.

The count of this clone is one. The chain has TRBV12-3 or TRBV12-4 and TRBJ1-2; no definite D call. V was shortened by 0 bases and J by 7 bases, with 6 bases between the two germline ends. The CDR3 is made up of 12 amino acids. CDR3 amino acids: CASSLAPGGYTF. The CDR3 DNA is TGTGCCAGCAGTTTAGCGCCCGGTGGCTACACCTTC.

This clone appeared a single time. The rearrangement joins TRBV11-2 to TRBJ2-5; 10 bases fit TRBD1. The CDR3 has 15 amino acids. J lost 2 bases, V lost 5 bases, and 5 bases had no gene match. Germline V gene data show CDR1 as SGHAT and CDR2 as FQNNGV. CDR3 region: CASSPRTGGQETQYF. The CDR3 bases are TGTGCCAGCAGCCCCCGGACAGGGGGGCAAGAGACCCAGTACTTC. Together with reference TRBV11-2 and TRBJ2-5, the CDR3 gives the full variable domain: EAGVAQSPRYKIIEKRQSVAFWCNPISGHATLYWYQQILGQGPKLLIQFQNNGVVDDSQLPKDRFSAERLKGVDSTLKIQPAKLEDSAVYLCASSPRTGGQETQYFGPGTRLLVL.

This sequence joins TRBV19 and TRBJ1-1; D uncertain. Germline-derived CDR1 and CDR2 are LNHDA and SQIVND (reference sequence). Trimming stripped 4 bases from V and 3 bases from J, with 15 bases between. This CDR3 region has 15 residues. CDR3 DNA sequence: TGTGCCAGTAGTACCCGGGTCGCGGGCCACACTGAAGCTTTCTTT. It translates to CASSTRVAGHTEAFF. The variable domain in full, completed from reference TRBV19 and TRBJ1-1, reads DGGITQSPKYLFRKEGQNVTLSCEQNLNHDAMYWYRQDPGQGLRLIYYSQIVNDFQKGDIAEGYSVSREKKESFPLTVTSAQKNPTAFYLCASSTRVAGHTEAFFGQGTRLTVV.

This clone has just one count. The V call is TRBV9, the J call TRBJ1-4; 10 bases are a match to TRBD1. Trimming cost V 3 bases and J 4 bases; bases outside gene matches: 9. CDR1 and CDR2 from the germline V gene are SGDLS and YYNGEE. This CDR3 is built from 17 residues. DNA for the CDR3: TGTGCCAGCAGCGCGGGGGACAGGGGCTTAGGTAATGAAAAACTGTTTTTT. Amino acids: CASSAGDRGLGNEKLFF.

The genes are TRBV29-1 and TRBJ2-6; D uncertain. Trimming shortened V by 2 bases and J by 0 bases, and 8 bases separated the two germline ends. This CDR3 comprises 15 residues. The germline gives CDR1 SQVTM, CDR2 ANQGSEA. CDR3 bases: TGCAGCGTTGAATTACAGAGCTCTGGGGCCAACGTCCTGACTTTC. It codes for CSVELQSSGANVLTF.

This sequence joins TRBV24-1 and TRBJ2-1; possible D gene TRBD2, 6 bases. Trimming took off 3 bases at V and 8 bases at J, with 22 bases between the two ends. This CDR3 spans 17 amino acids. From germline, CDR1 is KGHDR and CDR2 SFDVKD. Written as DNA, the CDR3 is TGTGCCACCAGTGATCCCTCGATGTCCCCACTAGCCCATGAGCAGTTCTTC. This translates into CATSDPSMSPLAHEQFF.

The chain employs TRBV5-1 and TRBJ2-2; 7 bases align to TRBD1. Germline V gives CDR1 SGHRS, CDR2 YFSETQ. The CDR3 has 15 residues. J lost 4 bases, V lost 0 bases, and 3 bases had no gene match. For the CDR3, the DNA is TGCGCCAGCAGCTTGGTGGCAGGGGGCACCGGGGAGCTGTTTTTT. It is translated as CASSLVAGGTGELFF.

The CDR3 is CASSVTGDNQPQHF. The CDR3 nucleotides read TGTGCCAGCAGCGTCACAGGGGACAATCAGCCCCAGCATTTT. The gene calls are TRBV7-9 and TRBJ1-5; the match to TRBD1 covers 7 bases. V shed 5 bases and J 3 bases; nucleotides not matched to a gene: 4. The CDR3 contains 14 residues. Germline-derived CDR1 and CDR2 are SEHNR and FQNEAQ (reference sequence).

The chain carries TRBV7-9 and TRBJ1-2; weak D call: TRBD1 (5 bases). Looked up from germline, CDR1 is SEHNR and CDR2 is FQNEAQ (reference sequence). The CDR3 has 15 residues. Trimming removed 1 base from V and 1 base from J, with 10 bases in between. CDR3 protein: CASSLVTGSNYGYTF. Here the CDR3 DNA reads TGTGCCAGCAGCTTAGTCACAGGCAGTAACTATGGCTACACCTTC.

The chain uses TRBV5-6 and TRBJ2-1; 11 nucleotides match TRBD2. The CDR3 contains 15 residues. The V segment lost 3 bases and the J segment 8 bases; nucleotides outside the gene matches: 7. Germline loops: CDR1 SGHDT, CDR2 YYEEEE. CDR3 protein: CASSSTSGNFYEQFF. For the CDR3, the DNA is TGTGCCAGCAGCTCGACTAGCGGGAACTTCTATGAGCAGTTCTTC.

This chain links TRBV18 with TRBJ1-1; 9 bases map to TRBD1. The CDR3 has 14 residues. Per germline, CDR1 KGHSH and CDR2 LQKENI. J lost 1 base, V lost 6 bases, and 3 bases had no gene match. The CDR3 loop is CASSETGGNTEAFF. For the CDR3, the DNA is TGTGCCAGCTCCGAGACAGGGGGGAACACTGAAGCTTTCTTT.

This chain uses TRBV5-1 with TRBJ2-5; the match to TRBD2 covers 14 bases. The ends lost 4 bases at V and 4 bases at J; junction bases unmatched: 6. Germline V gene sequence: CDR1 SGHRS, CDR2 YFSETQ. The CDR3 has 16 amino acids. CDR3 DNA: TGCGCCAGCAGCGGAATAGGACTAGCGGGAGGAGAGACCCAGTACTTC. Amino acids: CASSGIGLAGGETQYF.